What follows is one T cell receptor beta chain and its context. Antigen specificity is unknown. The DNA ends 3 residues before the CDR3 does, and the rest of the CDR3 is filled in from the germline J gene. The CDR3 runs 15 residues. Germline V gives CDR1 MRHNA, CDR2 SNTAGT. The data stem from a study of T cells in women clearing cervical HPV infection. Overall study context: Controls were women whose single incident HPV16 infection cleared within 12 months without precancer or cancer.

Whole-study results and caveats: Repertoire richness, not evenness, was significantly elevated in CIN3+ cases versus controls.

Sequencing used immunoSEQ multiplex PCR; TCRdb keeps in-frame clones, though not all of them. There are approximately 33,000 clones in the sample, with 7.5% to 9.5% held by the top ten. The TCR comes from a woman between 18 and 75 years old with a cervical HPV16 infection that either progressed to CIN3+ or cleared (not recorded which). Sequencing used blood buffy coat. The V call is TRBV6-4, the J call TRBJ1-2; the match to TRBD1 covers 10 bases. The part of the CDR3 DNA that was read is TGTGCCAGCAGTGAACGGGACAGGGGATCCGATACC. Residues: CASSERDRGSDT. The whole CDR3 protein reads CASSERDRGSDTYTF.